This record covers a single T cell receptor (beta chain). Its antigen is unidentified. CD45RO-negative, CCR7-positively selected cells formed the naive CD8 fraction, excluding terminally differentiated effector memory CD45RA+ cells. In germline, CDR1 is SGDLS, CDR2 YYNGEE. The length of the CDR3 is 17 residues. Deletions cut 2 bases from V and 3 bases from J, with 20 bases between. The data were taken from a study of shared clonotypes between healthy human individuals. Whole-study findings and limits: Rarefaction exposed incomplete sorted-subset sequencing despite large depth. Limited genetic and exposure-history diversity came from having few donors. Clonotype sharing across donors was expected to vary with sequencing depth. Larger richness was generally estimated for naive than memory subsets.

The protocol was immunoSEQ multiplex PCR, while the TCRdb copy is restricted to in-frame clones and leaves out a portion. The sample consists of 2 million to 2.5 million clones, about 93% of them appearing once. The chain couples TRBV9 to TRBJ1-1; perhaps TRBD1 as D (5 bases). The clonotype comes from a man aged 18 to 35 in good health. Some clones in this sample may be carry-over from other donors' samples. The specimen was naive CD8+ T cells from PBMCs. CDR3 nucleotide sequence: TGTGCCAGCAGCGTTAGCATCAGGGTTGGGGTGGACACTGAAGCTTTCTTT. It is translated as CASSVSIRVGVDTEAFF.